This entry features one T cell receptor beta chain sequence. As yet, its antigen is unknown. Use of 60 Vbeta and 13 Jbeta primers characterized the PCR. In the source study's methods: Later, tens of millions of unique TCR beta chains were counted in an analysis, and roughly 11 million of them were shared. Sequencing used immunoSEQ multiplex PCR; TCRdb keeps in-frame clones, though not all of them. D and trimming were read from the DNA, whereas the V and J calls and clone size are those reported in that table. The table has 100,000 to 150,000 clones, roughly 86% seen once; the top ten hold about 1.8%. These data originate in a study of cytomegalovirus exposure and HLA in healthy donors. Whole-study results and caveats: For most TCR sequences rarity was the rule, although some public TCRs occurred in many donors. At a 0.05 false discovery rate, a later analysis found roughly 17,000 TCR beta sequences to be associated with HLA alleles. TRBV6-2, TRBV6-3 and other indistinguishable V segments were excluded.

The CDR3 is made up of 14 amino acids. CDR1 and CDR2 from the germline V gene are SNHLY and FYNNEI. The TCR sequence derives from a man younger than 35 in good health and CMV-seronegative. The source material was PBMCs. This rearrangement joins TRBV2 to TRBJ2-5; D perhaps matches TRBD1 (6 bases). The assigned J gene may be wrong: the sequence end matches TRBJ2-7 better. The DNA for the CDR3 is TGTGCCAGCATCCGGGACACAAACACCTACGAGCAGTACTTC. This codes for CASIRDTNTYEQYF.